This entry concerns a single TCR beta chain. Antigen specificity is unknown. Unsorted whole blood served as the source of blood RNA, and germline DNA was extracted as well. This sample was taken from a study of tumor-infiltrating lymphocytes in primary liver carcinoma. Turning to the study itself: Resection treated the patients' primary liver carcinoma. Patients of both sexes were 30 to 69 years old. Findings and limits, study-wide: For tumor-adjacent and tumor-blood pairs, overlap was less than that seen for tumor region pairs. It was in tumors, not blood, that the top-250-clone fraction was significantly higher (p = 0.039).

Germline CDR1 and CDR2: SGHRS and YFSETQ. V lost 5 bases, J lost 5 bases, and 9 bases stayed unmatched. The CDR3 length is 14 residues. The template, approximately 500 ng total RNA, yielded TCR beta cDNA made with a constant-region primer. Slightly modified ARM-PCR served as the procedure for the TCR beta libraries. These libraries came from three rounds of nested multiplex PCR. TRBV1-TRBV30 forward and Cbeta reverse primers drove the first two roughly 10-cycle rounds. In TCRdb, the multiplex PCR reads were re-called with MiXCR into one record per CDR3 protein. This sample has some 320,000 distinct CDR3 sequences, with 50% to 70% found just once.

The V and J genes are TRBV5-1 and TRBJ1-1; 7 nucleotides agree with TRBD1. The receptor was isolated from a man aged 40-50 years with primary liver carcinoma and hepatitis B virus infection. The sequenced sample was peripheral blood. CDR3 region: CASSNTGVRTEAFF. In nucleotides, the CDR3 is TGCGCCAGCAGTAATACAGGGGTGCGGACTGAAGCTTTCTTT.